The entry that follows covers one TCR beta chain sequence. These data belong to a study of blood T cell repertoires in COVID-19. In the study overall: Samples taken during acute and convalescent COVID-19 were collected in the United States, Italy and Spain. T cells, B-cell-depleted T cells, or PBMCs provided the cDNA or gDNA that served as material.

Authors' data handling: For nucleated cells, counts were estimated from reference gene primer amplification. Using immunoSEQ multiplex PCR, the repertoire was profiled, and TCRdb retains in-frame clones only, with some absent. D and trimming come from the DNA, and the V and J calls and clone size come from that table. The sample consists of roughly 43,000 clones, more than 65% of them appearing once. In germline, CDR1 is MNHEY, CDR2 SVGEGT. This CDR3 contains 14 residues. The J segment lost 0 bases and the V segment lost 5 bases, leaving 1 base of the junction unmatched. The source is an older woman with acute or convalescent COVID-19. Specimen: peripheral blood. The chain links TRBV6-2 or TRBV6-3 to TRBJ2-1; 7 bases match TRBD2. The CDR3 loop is CASSRTSSYNEQFF. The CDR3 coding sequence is TGTGCCAGCAGTCGGACTAGCTCCTACAATGAGCAGTTCTTC.